This TCR beta chain was identified in a study of hypomethylating agent response in myelodysplastic syndrome (dated by TCRdb to 2020 to 2022). About the investigation overall: The hypomethylating agent given was azacitidine in about 70% of the 11 patients and decitabine in 3 of 11 patients. Of the myelodysplastic syndrome patients in the cohort, 9 were male and 2 were female. A mean patient age of around 70 +/- 6 years was recorded, and a diploid cytogenetic profile was observed most commonly. The mutation found most frequently was TET2, which appeared in about 45% of the 11 patients. Complete response or hematologic improvement was achieved by six patients, and 4 or 5 patients were classified as non-responders. Complete response or hematologic improvement counted as response, and patients meeting neither criterion were classed as non-responders.

Notes on this clone: Which antigen it targets is not known. No base qualities exist here, and no much larger clone lies one base off it.

Overall study outcomes, separate from this receptor: Only 10 or so patients were analyzed, so the cohort was small. Healthy control donors were not age-matched to MDS patients, which could have impacted the MDS versus healthy comparison. Novel clonotypes appeared more often in responders, whereas non-responders had more contracted clonotypes after treatment. The shared GLIPH2 clusters might recognize novel MDS antigens, but this possibility was not confirmed and requires experimental validation. No significant change in richness, rarefaction diversity or clonality was detected after hypomethylating agent treatment, either across all patients or within response groups.

Looking up the germline V gene (reference sequence) yields CDR1 GTSNPN and CDR2 SVGIG. From the cysteine through the phenylalanine, the CDR3 covers 15 amino acids. Only the CDR3 DNA stays, 45 bases, in frame from base 1. Trimming costs V 4 bases and J 0 bases, and their ends lie 10 bases apart. Bulk bone marrow was analyzed without sorting T-cell subsets. Bone marrow from roughly ten myelodysplastic syndrome patients was immunosequenced for TCR beta CDR3 regions before and after hypomethylating agent therapy. To track the repertoire longitudinally, every patient provided one baseline bone marrow along with two to three bone marrows taken at different post-treatment timepoints. Whole bone marrow served as the source for genomic DNA extraction, with DNA quality checked using TapeStation, NanoDrop OneC and PicoGreen assays. To prepare the library, the immunoSEQ multiplex PCR assay was applied. Sequencing was run at survey resolution with two replicates of approximately 200 ng each, for a total of approximately 400 ng of DNA per sample. Rearranged TCRB sequences in genomic DNA were detected with the hsTCRB kit, which uses multiplex PCR primers directed at V and J genes. In the first PCR, the CDR3 region was amplified for approximately 31 cycles with the QIAGEN Multiplex PCR Kit. Sample barcodes and Illumina adapters were attached to each replicate during a second PCR lasting around 8 cycles. A QuantStudio 6 together with the KAPA library quantification kit was used to quantify the pooled libraries. Roughly 15 pM of pooled libraries was sequenced on an Illumina MiSeq using 156-cycle single-end reads plus a 15-cycle index read. In the authors' own workflow: Of 168,753 unique clonotypes, approximately 1.8% were flagged by VDJdb annotation as previously reported viral-epitope-specific. Raw reads were processed by the immunoSEQ Data Assistant and immunoSEQ Analyzer into normalized, annotated TCRB repertoires. Clonotypes were analyzed with BioAnalyzer and version 0.6.5 of the immunarch R package. Every repertoire was downsampled to the clone count of the smallest repertoire before richness was estimated. Clonotypes were categorized as expanded, contracted or novel by Fisher's exact tests, where a novel clonotype had zero frequency before treatment. Significantly changed CDR3 beta sequences were clustered with GLIPH2 at simulation_depth=1000 and kmer_min_depth=3, and CDR3s shorter than five residues were left out. TCRdb holds this immuneACCESS table with in-frame rearrangements only. Some clones are missing; in checked studies, unresolved V genes explain under half, and the rest has no known cause. D and trimming come from the DNA, and the V and J calls and clone size come from that table. The sample includes around 1,800 clones, with about 72% observed a single time. The top ten constitute approximately 17% of the sample.

The sequence was obtained from a human donor with myelodysplastic syndrome. The sample consisted of bone marrow, taken before or after starting hypomethylating agent treatment for myelodysplastic syndrome (not recorded which). The chain was built from TRBV30 and TRBJ1-6; the D gene remains uncertain. The DNA sequence follows: TGTGCCTGGACCGCCGGGCCCTCCTATAATTCACCCCTCCACTTT. This translates into CAWTAGPSYNSPLHF.